These T cell receptor beta chains were read from a single sample in a study of cytomegalovirus exposure and HLA in healthy donors. TCRdb's copy holds only in-frame clones and misses some; the assay was immunoSEQ multiplex PCR. The repertoire holds roughly 180,000 clones, with around 84% as singletons. The sample was PBMCs. The receptor source for this set is a man aged 18 to 30 in good health and CMV-seropositive. Each CDR3 is given with its conserved first and last residue. Each record gives: V gene, clone size, D gene, J gene, CDR3 protein, CDR3 DNA. The D gene is left open where the match is weak. Expanded clones get a size class; other rows say once, few or many, or leave the size out.

v_gene: TRBV5-1; abundance: many; d_gene: NA; j_gene: TRBJ2-1; CDR3aa: CASSLVSRQEQFF; CDR3nt: TGCGCCAGCAGCTTGGTGTCGCGACAGGAGCAGTTCTTC
v_gene: TRBV7-3; abundance: NA; d_gene: NA; j_gene: TRBJ2-5; CDR3aa: CASARDFSETQYF; CDR3nt: TGTGCCAGCGCCCGGGACTTTTCAGAGACCCAGTACTTC
v_gene: TRBV18; abundance: NA; d_gene: NA; j_gene: TRBJ1-1; CDR3aa: CASQGRGQNTEAFF; CDR3nt: TGTGCCAGCCAGGGCAGGGGACAAAACACTGAAGCTTTCTTT
v_gene: TRBV6-4; abundance: NA; d_gene: NA; j_gene: TRBJ1-2; CDR3aa: CASRKGSNLNYGYTF; CDR3nt: TGTGCCAGCAGAAAAGGGAGTAACCTTAACTATGGCTACACCTTC
v_gene: TRBV18; abundance: NA; d_gene: TRBD1; j_gene: TRBJ2-7; CDR3aa: CASSPGDRGPYEQYF; CDR3nt: TGTGCCAGCTCACCAGGGGACAGGGGGCCCTACGAGCAGTACTTC
v_gene: TRBV11-2; abundance: NA; d_gene: NA; j_gene: TRBJ2-7; CDR3aa: CASSSIRGSYEQYF; CDR3nt: TGTGCCAGCAGCTCTATCAGGGGATCCTACGAGCAGTACTTC
v_gene: TRBV19; abundance: NA; d_gene: NA; j_gene: TRBJ2-5; CDR3aa: CASAQGRETQYF; CDR3nt: TGTGCCAGTGCTCAGGGGCGAGAGACCCAGTACTTC
v_gene: TRBV30; abundance: NA; d_gene: NA; j_gene: TRBJ2-5; CDR3aa: CAFSRGSETQYF; CDR3nt: TGTGCCTTCTCACGAGGTTCGGAGACCCAGTACTTC
v_gene: TRBV7-8; abundance: NA; d_gene: NA; j_gene: TRBJ1-2; CDR3aa: CASSREQGIPNYGYTF; CDR3nt: TGTGCCAGCAGCCGCGAGCAGGGGATCCCTAACTATGGCTACACCTTC
v_gene: TRBV5-4; abundance: NA; d_gene: TRBD1; j_gene: TRBJ2-7; CDR3aa: CASSPGQEKFPYEQYF; CDR3nt: TGTGCCAGCAGTCCGGGACAGGAAAAATTTCCCTACGAGCAGTACTTC
v_gene: TRBV7-2; abundance: NA; d_gene: TRBD1; j_gene: TRBJ2-7; CDR3aa: CASSYGVGTGVYEQYF; CDR3nt: TGTGCCAGCAGCTATGGCGTGGGGACAGGGGTTTACGAGCAGTACTTC
v_gene: TRBV7-2; abundance: NA; d_gene: NA; j_gene: TRBJ1-1; CDR3aa: CASSWGGNTEAFF; CDR3nt: TGTGCCAGCAGCTGGGGGGGTAACACTGAAGCTTTCTTT
v_gene: TRBV7-8; abundance: once; d_gene: NA; j_gene: TRBJ2-7; CDR3aa: CASSFEQAYEQYF; CDR3nt: TGTGCCAGCAGCTTTGAACAGGCCTACGAGCAGTACTTC
v_gene: TRBV5-1; abundance: NA; d_gene: NA; j_gene: TRBJ1-1; CDR3aa: CASSHSGGTEAFF; CDR3nt: TGCGCCAGCAGCCATTCGGGTGGCACTGAAGCTTTCTTT
v_gene: TRBV29-1; abundance: few; d_gene: NA; j_gene: TRBJ2-2; CDR3aa: CSVGGLNTGELFF; CDR3nt: TGCAGCGTCGGGGGACTGAACACCGGGGAGCTGTTTTTT
v_gene: TRBV18; abundance: NA; d_gene: NA; j_gene: TRBJ1-2; CDR3aa: CASSPETANYGYTF; CDR3nt: TGTGCCAGCTCACCGGAGACAGCTAACTATGGCTACACCTTC
v_gene: TRBV18; abundance: NA; d_gene: TRBD1; j_gene: TRBJ2-6; CDR3aa: CASSSPPGQGAVRGANVLTF; CDR3nt: TGTGCCAGCTCCTCGCCACCAGGACAGGGGGCAGTAAGAGGGGCCAACGTCCTGACTTTC
v_gene: TRBV4-1; abundance: NA; d_gene: NA; j_gene: TRBJ2-1; CDR3aa: CASSQVGGSVFYNEQFF; CDR3nt: TGCGCCAGCAGCCAAGTAGGGGGTTCTGTGTTTTACAATGAGCAGTTCTTC
v_gene: TRBV29-1; abundance: NA; d_gene: NA; j_gene: TRBJ1-2; CDR3aa: CSVTPEGGFDGYTF; CDR3nt: TGCAGCGTTACCCCTGAGGGAGGGTTTGATGGCTACACCTTC